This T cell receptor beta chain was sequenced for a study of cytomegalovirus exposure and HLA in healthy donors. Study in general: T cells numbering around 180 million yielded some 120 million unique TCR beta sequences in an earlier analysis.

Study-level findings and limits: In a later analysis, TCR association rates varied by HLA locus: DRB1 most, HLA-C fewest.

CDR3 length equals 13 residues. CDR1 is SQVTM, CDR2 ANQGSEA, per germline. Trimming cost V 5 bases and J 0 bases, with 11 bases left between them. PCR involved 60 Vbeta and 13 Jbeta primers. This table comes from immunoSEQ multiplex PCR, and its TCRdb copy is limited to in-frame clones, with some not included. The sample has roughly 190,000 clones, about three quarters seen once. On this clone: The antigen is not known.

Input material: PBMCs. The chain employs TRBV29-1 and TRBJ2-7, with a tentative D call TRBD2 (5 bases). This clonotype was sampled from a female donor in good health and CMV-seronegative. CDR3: CSVQPGVSYEQYF. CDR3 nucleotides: TGCAGCGTTCAACCCGGGGTCTCCTACGAGCAGTACTTC.